A selection of T cell receptor beta chains follows, all from one sample in a study of T cell repertoires in ileal Crohn's disease. Sequenced by immunoSEQ multiplex PCR; TCRdb stores in-frame clones only, minus some. Altogether 5,000 to 7,000 clones are present, around 79% being singletons, with the ten largest covering around a sixth. Sequenced material: ileal tissue. The receptors stem from an adult with Crohn's disease. Each CDR3 is given with its conserved first and last residue. A D gene is named only where the DNA matches it firmly. Not every row has a clone size; where given, it reads once, few, many or a size class.

clone_size: NA; v_call: TRBV7-2; d_call: NA; j_call: TRBJ2-1; cdr3_aa: CASSYIGSAGNEQFF; cdr3_nt: TGTGCCAGCAGCTATATCGGGAGCGCAGGTAATGAGCAGTTCTTC
clone_size: NA; v_call: TRBV19; d_call: NA; j_call: TRBJ2-7; cdr3_aa: CASAPRGGYEQYF; cdr3_nt: TGTGCCAGTGCTCCGAGAGGGGGCTACGAGCAGTACTTC
clone_size: NA; v_call: TRBV9; d_call: NA; j_call: TRBJ1-2; cdr3_aa: CASSVEAGELTF; cdr3_nt: TGTGCCAGCAGCGTAGAGGCAGGCGAATTGACCTTC
clone_size: NA; v_call: TRBV6-4; d_call: TRBD2; j_call: TRBJ2-1; cdr3_aa: CASSDGRAGYNEQFF; cdr3_nt: TGTGCCAGCAGTGACGGGAGGGCCGGGTACAATGAGCAGTTCTTC
clone_size: NA; v_call: TRBV30; d_call: TRBD1; j_call: TRBJ1-1; cdr3_aa: CAWNSGGRTEAFF; cdr3_nt: TGTGCCTGGAATTCAGGGGGCCGAACTGAAGCTTTCTTT
clone_size: NA; v_call: TRBV4-3; d_call: NA; j_call: TRBJ2-5; cdr3_aa: CASSQDIAGETQYF; cdr3_nt: TGCGCCAGCAGCCAAGATATCGCGGGAGAGACCCAGTACTTC
clone_size: NA; v_call: TRBV28; d_call: TRBD2; j_call: TRBJ2-4; cdr3_aa: CASSLRTSGMIAKNIQYF; cdr3_nt: TGTGCCAGCAGTTTACGGACTAGCGGGATGATAGCCAAAAACATTCAGTACTTC
clone_size: NA; v_call: TRBV7-3; d_call: TRBD1; j_call: TRBJ2-1; cdr3_aa: CASSLSTGNEQFF; cdr3_nt: TGTGCCAGCAGCTTATCGACAGGGAATGAGCAGTTCTTC
clone_size: few; v_call: TRBV30; d_call: NA; j_call: TRBJ2-3; cdr3_aa: CAWSVNYLQYF; cdr3_nt: TGTGCCTGGAGTGTTAACTACTTGCAGTATTTT
clone_size: NA; v_call: TRBV7-2; d_call: TRBD1; j_call: TRBJ2-2; cdr3_aa: CASSLGLTGIGELFF; cdr3_nt: TGTGCCAGCAGCTTAGGCCTGACAGGGATCGGGGAGCTGTTTTTT
clone_size: NA; v_call: TRBV7-9; d_call: NA; j_call: TRBJ2-1; cdr3_aa: CASTEATPYNEQFF; cdr3_nt: TGTGCCAGCACCGAGGCAACCCCCTACAATGAGCAGTTCTTC
clone_size: NA; v_call: TRBV5-1; d_call: TRBD2; j_call: TRBJ2-7; cdr3_aa: CASSRTSGNSYEQYF; cdr3_nt: TGCGCCAGCAGCAGGACTAGCGGAAACTCCTACGAGCAGTACTTC
clone_size: NA; v_call: TRBV10-3; d_call: TRBD2; j_call: TRBJ2-3; cdr3_aa: CAISEGLAGSTDTQYF; cdr3_nt: TGTGCCATCAGTGAGGGACTAGCGGGTTCCACAGATACGCAGTATTTT
clone_size: NA; v_call: TRBV4-1; d_call: TRBD1; j_call: TRBJ2-7; cdr3_aa: CASSPRDRAYEQYF; cdr3_nt: TGCGCCAGCAGCCCTAGGGACAGGGCTTACGAGCAGTACTTC
clone_size: NA; v_call: TRBV5-1; d_call: TRBD1; j_call: TRBJ2-7; cdr3_aa: CASSTGGRMDEQYF; cdr3_nt: TGCGCCAGCAGCACAGGGGGCAGAATGGACGAGCAGTACTTC
clone_size: NA; v_call: TRBV30; d_call: NA; j_call: TRBJ1-1; cdr3_aa: CAWRAPGVTEAFF; cdr3_nt: TGTGCCTGGAGGGCCCCGGGGGTCACTGAAGCTTTCTTT
clone_size: few; v_call: TRBV28; d_call: TRBD1; j_call: TRBJ1-4; cdr3_aa: CASSYRGRSEKLFF; cdr3_nt: TGTGCCAGCAGTTACAGGGGGCGCAGTGAAAAACTGTTTTTT
clone_size: NA; v_call: TRBV11-2; d_call: NA; j_call: TRBJ2-7; cdr3_aa: CASSLSSGGVSPYEQYF; cdr3_nt: TGTGCCAGCAGCTTATCTAGTGGCGGAGTCTCGCCCTACGAGCAGTACTTC
clone_size: NA; v_call: TRBV4-1; d_call: TRBD1; j_call: TRBJ1-3; cdr3_aa: CASSQVWDRVRGNTIYF; cdr3_nt: TGCGCCAGCAGCCAAGTTTGGGACAGGGTACGTGGAAACACCATATATTTT
clone_size: NA; v_call: TRBV7-4; d_call: TRBD2; j_call: TRBJ2-1; cdr3_aa: CASSLGTSGLEQFF; cdr3_nt: TGTGCCAGCAGCTTAGGGACTAGCGGGCTTGAGCAGTTCTTC
clone_size: NA; v_call: TRBV11-2; d_call: NA; j_call: TRBJ2-5; cdr3_aa: CASSRDNQETQYF; cdr3_nt: TGTGCCAGCAGCCGTGACAACCAAGAGACCCAGTACTTC
clone_size: NA; v_call: TRBV11-2; d_call: NA; j_call: TRBJ1-1; cdr3_aa: CASRALGQGNTEAFF; cdr3_nt: TGTGCCAGCAGGGCCCTGGGTCAGGGGAACACTGAAGCTTTCTTT
clone_size: NA; v_call: TRBV27; d_call: NA; j_call: TRBJ1-2; cdr3_aa: CASASPPQGIYGYTF; cdr3_nt: TGTGCCAGCGCCTCACCCCCACAGGGAATCTATGGCTACACCTTC
clone_size: NA; v_call: TRBV30; d_call: TRBD1; j_call: TRBJ1-4; cdr3_aa: CAWTRGSGNEKLFF; cdr3_nt: TGTGCCTGGACCAGGGGGTCCGGTAATGAAAAACTGTTTTTT
clone_size: NA; v_call: TRBV19; d_call: TRBD2; j_call: TRBJ2-7; cdr3_aa: CASSAGGTISYEQYF; cdr3_nt: TGTGCCAGTAGTGCGGGGGGAACTATCTCCTACGAGCAGTACTTC
clone_size: NA; v_call: TRBV7-9; d_call: NA; j_call: TRBJ2-1; cdr3_aa: CASSGRLEGEQFF; cdr3_nt: TGTGCCAGCAGCGGAAGACTAGAGGGGGAGCAGTTCTTC
clone_size: NA; v_call: TRBV4-3; d_call: NA; j_call: TRBJ1-2; cdr3_aa: CASSPTHGGVYGYTF; cdr3_nt: TGCGCCAGCAGCCCGACCCATGGGGGGGTCTATGGCTACACCTTC
clone_size: NA; v_call: TRBV28; d_call: TRBD2; j_call: TRBJ2-7; cdr3_aa: CAISRMVAGPYEQYF; cdr3_nt: TGTGCCATCTCCCGAATGGTAGCGGGCCCCTACGAGCAGTACTTC
clone_size: NA; v_call: TRBV10-3; d_call: TRBD2; j_call: TRBJ2-5; cdr3_aa: CAISDPTAGGETQYF; cdr3_nt: TGTGCCATCAGTGACCCCACGGCGGGGGGGGAGACCCAGTACTTC
clone_size: NA; v_call: TRBV4-3; d_call: TRBD1; j_call: TRBJ1-1; cdr3_aa: CASSQERGGQGSSTEAFF; cdr3_nt: TGCGCCAGCAGCCAAGAACGAGGGGGACAGGGATCGAGCACTGAAGCTTTCTTT
clone_size: NA; v_call: TRBV6-1; d_call: TRBD2; j_call: TRBJ2-7; cdr3_aa: CASTKGASGSYEQYF; cdr3_nt: TGTGCCAGCACTAAAGGGGCTAGCGGCTCCTACGAGCAGTACTTC
clone_size: NA; v_call: TRBV2; d_call: NA; j_call: TRBJ2-7; cdr3_aa: CASSPLTGGVVYEQYF; cdr3_nt: TGTGCCAGCAGTCCTCTGACAGGTGGTGTAGTATACGAGCAGTACTTC
clone_size: NA; v_call: TRBV7-9; d_call: TRBD2; j_call: TRBJ2-7; cdr3_aa: CASSLAVSGSYEQYF; cdr3_nt: TGTGCCAGCAGCTTAGCTGTTAGCGGGAGCTACGAGCAGTACTTC
clone_size: NA; v_call: TRBV5-1; d_call: TRBD2; j_call: TRBJ2-7; cdr3_aa: CASSHGLAGYEQYF; cdr3_nt: TGCGCCAGCAGCCACGGACTAGCAGGCTACGAGCAGTACTTC
clone_size: NA; v_call: TRBV6-1; d_call: NA; j_call: TRBJ1-1; cdr3_aa: CASRPSGGTEAFF; cdr3_nt: TGTGCCAGCAGACCCTCCGGGGGCACTGAAGCTTTCTTT
clone_size: NA; v_call: TRBV11-2; d_call: TRBD1; j_call: TRBJ1-1; cdr3_aa: CASSLGLQGGTEAFF; cdr3_nt: TGTGCCAGCAGCTTAGGGCTACAGGGGGGGACTGAAGCTTTCTTT
clone_size: NA; v_call: TRBV11-2; d_call: NA; j_call: TRBJ2-7; cdr3_aa: CASSLFSSSKYEQYF; cdr3_nt: TGTGCCAGCAGCTTATTTAGCTCCTCGAAATACGAGCAGTACTTC
clone_size: once; v_call: TRBV5-1; d_call: NA; j_call: TRBJ2-7; cdr3_aa: CASSLGQGSNEQYF; cdr3_nt: TGCGCCAGCAGCTTGGGCCAGGGTAGCAACGAGCAGTACTTC
clone_size: once; v_call: TRBV11-2; d_call: TRBD1; j_call: TRBJ1-3; cdr3_aa: CASSLIGQAESSGNTIYF; cdr3_nt: TGTGCCAGCAGCCTGATAGGACAGGCCGAGAGCTCTGGAAACACCATATATTTT
clone_size: NA; v_call: TRBV30; d_call: NA; j_call: TRBJ1-1; cdr3_aa: CAWSVIGRGTEAFF; cdr3_nt: TGTGCCTGGAGTGTAATCGGGCGGGGGACTGAAGCTTTCTTT
clone_size: NA; v_call: TRBV29-1; d_call: NA; j_call: TRBJ2-1; cdr3_aa: CSSWQGAYNEQFF; cdr3_nt: TGCAGCTCATGGCAGGGTGCCTACAATGAGCAGTTCTTC
clone_size: NA; v_call: TRBV7-7; d_call: NA; j_call: TRBJ2-5; cdr3_aa: CASSLAIQGGLGQETQYF; cdr3_nt: TGTGCCAGCAGCTTAGCCATCCAGGGTGGGCTAGGACAAGAGACCCAGTACTTC